Detailed here is one TCR beta chain. What it binds is not known. This sample stems from a study of shared clonotypes between healthy human individuals. Whole-study context: Three plates were used per donor for CD4 naive, three for CD4 memory, two for CD8 naive and one for CD8 memory. General study results and limits: Rarefaction revealed incomplete sorted-subset sequencing despite large depth. Having only a few donors restricted how much genetic and exposure-history diversity was captured.

This table comes from immunoSEQ multiplex PCR, and its TCRdb copy is limited to in-frame clones, with some not included. The profile covers about 580,000 clones, with about 98% appearing a single time and roughly 0.29% taken by the ten largest. Naive CD8 cells lacked CD45RO and underwent positive selection for CCR7, leaving out terminally differentiated effector memory CD45RA+ cells. Participating donors were healthy, HIV-negative adults free of recent acute infections or vaccinations. The V gene end was trimmed by 5 bases and the J gene end by 15 bases; junction bases not matched to a gene: 11. CDR3 size: 14 residues. Germline V lookup: CDR1 SGHVS, CDR2 FQNEAQ.

The source of this sequence is a man under 40 in good health. The rearrangement joins TRBV7-8 to TRBJ2-1, with 12 bases fitting TRBD2. Sequencing used naive CD8+ T cells sorted from blood. The CDR3 DNA is TGTGCCAGCAGCCCGGTAGGACTAGCGGGACTCCGGTTCTTC. As protein: CASSPVGLAGLRFF.